This TCR beta chain was sequenced in a study of blood T cell repertoires in COVID-19. Study-level information: Sites in the United States, Italy and Spain provided acute and convalescent COVID-19 samples.

This clone is a singleton in its sample. Sequenced by immunoSEQ multiplex PCR; TCRdb stores in-frame clones only, minus some. The data hold 280,000 or so clones, with approximately 88% observed a single time. J gave up 2 bases and V 2 bases, and 21 bases lay outside the gene matches. Germline V gene sequence: CDR1 KGHDR, CDR2 SFDVKD. The CDR3 covers 23 residues. Recovered status in Cohort 3 required two negative PCRs, clearance, or symptom resolution. The origin of this receptor is a woman in her 40s who had recovered from COVID-19. The sequenced sample was PBMCs or T cells enriched from blood (not recorded which). V usage is TRBV24-1 and J usage is TRBJ2-5; 14 positions match TRBD2. The CDR3 protein is CATSDSTGPPGGTSGRGQETQYF. The CDR3 nucleotides are TGTGCCACCAGTGATTCGACAGGCCCCCCCGGGGGGACTAGCGGGAGAGGTCAAGAGACCCAGTACTTC.